The 28 T cell receptor beta chains presented below share a single source sample, sequenced in a study of CD8 T cells in ankylosing spondylitis (dated by TCRdb to between 2016 and 2019). General study outcomes and caveats: A TCR beta motif made up of fewer than 10 highly homologous amino acid variants appeared to be characteristic of blood from ankylosing spondylitis patients.

These TCRs' antigens remain unknown. The library was generated by 5' RACE. The sequencer listed for this sample is Illumina HiSeq 2500. TCRdb took the public reads, trimmed them with fastp at Q25, ran MiXCR for clone calling and kept in-frame beta chains. Entries that share a CDR3 protein sequence are merged under the most common genes and DNA. The sample includes 130,000 or so distinct CDR3 sequences, with approximately 17% observed a single time. The ten largest clones represent around a third of the sample. The sample was blood, either unsorted or a sorted T cell fraction (not recorded which). The receptors were gathered from a male donor with ankylosing spondylitis.

The CDR3 bases are TGTGCCAGCAGCGCCACCGGGACAGGGGTATACGAGCAGTACTTC. Amino acids: CASSATGTGVYEQYF. The V and J genes are TRBV9 and TRBJ2-7; TRBD1 matches 10 bases. The CDR3 consists of 15 residues. Unmatched junction bases numbered 7, after V lost 3 bases and J lost 4 bases. CDR1 SGDLS and CDR2 YYNGEE come from the germline V gene.

This clonotype has only a few counts. CDR3 amino acids: CSVRGTSGTYNEQFF. DNA of the CDR3: TGCAGCGTGAGAGGGACTAGCGGAACCTACAATGAGCAGTTCTTC. The chain employs TRBV29-1 and TRBJ2-1; TRBD2 agrees at 11 bases. The CDR3 has 15 amino acids. Germline-derived CDR1 and CDR2 are SQVTM and ANQGSEA. J was trimmed by 2 bases and V by 6 bases; bases with no gene match: 6.

CDR3 region: CASSQDAGRTGELFF. For the CDR3, the DNA is TGTGCCAGCAGCCAAGATGCGGGAAGAACCGGGGAGCTGTTTTTT. This chain links TRBV4-2 with TRBJ2-2, with D possibly matching TRBD2 (6 bases). With 0 bases removed from V and 5 bases from J, the gap between germline ends came to 10 bases. In germline, CDR1 is LGHNA, CDR2 YNFKEQ. This CDR3 region has 15 residues.

This clonotype turned up a few times. The CDR3 region is CASSSSGGFTYNEQFF. As DNA, the CDR3 is TGTGCCAGCAGTTCTAGCGGAGGGTTTACCTACAATGAGCAGTTCTTC. The chain links TRBV12-3 or TRBV12-4 to TRBJ2-1; TRBD2 matches 7 bases. The V and J ends lost 4 bases and 2 bases, in that order; junction bases with no gene match: 8. The CDR3 spans 16 residues.

This clonotype was seen more than once but under ten times. This rearrangement joins TRBV4-1 to TRBJ1-5; no firm D call. CDR3 length equals 15 residues. From germline, CDR1 is MGHRA and CDR2 YSYEKL. Trimming cost V 1 base and J 0 bases, with 7 bases left between them. For the CDR3, the DNA is TGCGCCAGCAGCCAAGGGGTCTATAGCAATCAGCCCCAGCATTTT. Its protein is CASSQGVYSNQPQHF.

This chain connects TRBV7-3 to TRBJ2-3, with no clear D. This CDR3 is built from 15 residues. Trimming removed 3 bases from V and 2 bases from J, with 12 bases in between. Germline CDR1 and CDR2: SGHTA and FQGTGA. The CDR3 DNA follows: TGTGCCAGCAGCTTCCTCCTCCAGGCCACAGATACGCAGTATTTT. This gives the protein CASSFLLQATDTQYF.

This clonotype has a handful of counts. This CDR3 is CASSPQVENGQVNGYTF. The DNA of the CDR3 is TGCGCCAGCAGCCCGCAGGTCGAAAACGGACAGGTTAACGGCTACACCTTC. This chain links TRBV4-1 with TRBJ1-2, with 7 positions matching TRBD1. The junction had 19 bases not matched to a gene; V was cut back by 4 bases and J by 8 bases. The CDR3 length is 17 residues. Germline CDR1 MGHRA, CDR2 YSYEKL.

This clonotype was recorded a few times. This chain uses TRBV27 with TRBJ1-2; 7 nucleotides line up with TRBD1. The CDR3 totals 13 residues. Germline V gene lookup returns CDR1 MNHEY and CDR2 SMNVEV (reference sequence). Unmatched junction bases numbered 3, after V lost 6 bases and J lost 2 bases. CDR3 sequence reads: CASSMTGNYGYTF. DNA of the CDR3: TGTGCCAGCAGCATGACAGGGAACTATGGCTACACCTTC.

The chain combines TRBV20-1 with TRBJ2-7, with 11 bases identical to TRBD2. Germline assignment: CDR1 DFQATT and CDR2 SNEGSKA (reference sequence). V was pared by 0 bases and J by 7 bases, with 8 bases of the junction left unmatched. The CDR3 consists of 15 residues. In DNA form, the CDR3 reads TGCAGTGCTAGAGATGGGCTAGCGGGGGGCAGGGAGCAGTACTTC. Translation gives CSARDGLAGGREQYF.

This clonotype was observed a few times. The chain couples TRBV25-1 to TRBJ1-5, with 9 bases that match TRBD1. With 5 bases clipped from V and 5 bases from J, the junction kept 7 bases outside the gene matches. Germline CDR1 is MGHDK and CDR2 is SYGVNS. The CDR3 has 15 residues. The CDR3 region has the DNA TGTGCCAGCAGTTTAACAGGGGGCGACGATCAGCCCCAGCATTTT. It specifies CASSLTGGDDQPQHF.

The chain employs TRBV7-9 and TRBJ2-3; unclear D gene. The CDR3 has 15 residues. The ends were cut back, 0 bases at V and 2 bases at J, with 9 bases in the middle. The germline V gene has CDR1 SEHNR and CDR2 FQNEAQ (reference sequence). CDR3 in DNA: TGTGCCAGCAGCTTAGCGTCCCCCCACACAGATACGCAGTATTTT. Translated: CASSLASPHTDTQYF.

This clonotype occurred many times. The chain combines TRBV12-3 or TRBV12-4 with TRBJ1-5; perhaps TRBD1 as D (5 bases). V was clipped by 6 bases and J by 6 bases, with 9 bases between them. This CDR3 contains 12 residues. This CDR3 reads CASSDGAQPQHF. The CDR3, as DNA: TGTGCCAGCAGCGACGGGGCTCAGCCCCAGCATTTT.

There are many counts of this clonotype. CDR3 sequence: CASSLAGDPPEAFF. The CDR3, as DNA: TGTGCCAGCAGCTTAGCGGGGGACCCACCCGAAGCTTTCTTT. This chain connects TRBV7-9 to TRBJ1-1, with D possibly being TRBD1 (5 bases). V dropped 0 bases and J dropped 8 bases, with 13 bases sitting between them. The CDR3 consists of 14 residues. Germline CDR1 SEHNR, CDR2 FQNEAQ (reference sequence).

Written as DNA, the CDR3 is TGTGCCAGCAGTTTATTAGGACTAGCGGGAACCACAGATACGCAGTATTTT. It translates to CASSLLGLAGTTDTQYF. The chain couples TRBV28 to TRBJ2-3; TRBD2 aligns across 12 bases. The junction had 4 bases not matched to a gene; V was cut back by 1 base and J by 2 bases. The CDR3 totals 17 residues. CDR1 MDHEN and CDR2 SYDVKM come from the germline V gene.

This clonotype was recorded at least ten times. The chain is built from TRBV29-1 and TRBJ2-7, with D unclear. Germline V gene sequence: CDR1 SQVTM, CDR2 ANQGSEA. V lost 8 bases, J lost 2 bases, and 10 bases lay in between. The CDR3 is made up of 11 amino acids. The chain's CDR3 is CSYVDAYEQYF. In DNA form, the CDR3 reads TGCAGCTACGTGGACGCCTACGAGCAGTACTTC.

This clonotype was seen more than once but under ten times. The chain uses TRBV6-1 and TRBJ2-5, with D possibly matching TRBD2 (5 bases). CDR3 length: 14 amino acids. V lost 2 bases and J 7 bases, leaving 14 bases between the germline ends. CDR1 MNHNS and CDR2 SASEGT come from the germline V gene. The CDR3: CASSEYFRGRTQYF. The CDR3, as DNA: TGTGCCAGCAGTGAATATTTCCGCGGGCGGACCCAGTACTTC.

The chain carries TRBV28 and TRBJ2-1, with TRBD1 identical over 8 bases. The CDR3 totals 11 residues. The germline gives CDR1 MDHEN, CDR2 SYDVKM. V gave up 8 bases and J gave up 9 bases; unmatched junction bases: 3. The CDR3 bases are TGTGCCAGCTTTGACAGGGGTGAGCAGTTCTTC. The encoded protein is CASFDRGEQFF.

The rearrangement uses TRBV2 and TRBJ2-7, with TRBD2 matching over 11 bases. J was trimmed by 7 bases and V by 0 bases; bases with no gene match: 5. The germline V gene has CDR1 SNHLY and CDR2 FYNNEI. The CDR3 runs to 15 residues. In nucleotides, the CDR3 is TGTGCCAGCAGTGAAGCTCTAGCGGGAGGCGGTGAGCAGTACTTC. Translating it yields CASSEALAGGGEQYF.

With respect to this clonotype: One junction end does not reproduce the germline sequence, and a read error may be involved. The chain couples TRBV5-1 to TRBJ2-1; D gene uncertain. This CDR3 region has 13 residues. CDR1 and CDR2 from the germline V gene are SGHRS and YFSETQ. CDR3 loop: CASSLVNNNEQLF. CDR3 DNA sequence: TGCGCCAGCAGCTTGGTTAACAACAATGAGCAGTTATTC.

This clonotype was observed a handful of times. The genes are TRBV28 and TRBJ2-1; TRBD1 is a possible D gene (6 bases). Germline CDR1 MDHEN, CDR2 SYDVKM. The V gene lost 4 bases and the J gene lost 8 bases, with 21 bases spanning the gap. The CDR3 has 16 residues. CDR3 loop: CASSSIGAGVPHEQFF. The CDR3 DNA reads TGTGCCAGCAGTTCAATAGGGGCAGGGGTACCGCATGAGCAGTTCTTC. The entire variable domain, with the rest obtained from reference TRBV28 and TRBJ2-1, is as follows: DVKVTQSSRYLVKRTGEKVFLECVQDMDHENMFWYRQDPGLGLRLIYFSYDVKMKEKGDIPEGYSVSREKKERFSLILESASTNQTSMYLCASSSIGAGVPHEQFFGPGTRLTVL.

The chain carries TRBV28 and TRBJ2-5; 7 bases fit TRBD2. Trimming at V came to 7 bases and at J to 7 bases, leaving 6 bases not matched to a gene. The CDR3 has 12 residues. Germline V gene sequence: CDR1 MDHEN, CDR2 SYDVKM. In DNA form, the CDR3 reads TGTGCCAGCAATAGCGGGCCAGGGACCCAGTACTTC. Its protein is CASNSGPGTQYF.

The chain recombines TRBV27 with TRBJ1-1; unclear D gene. Germline CDR1 MNHEY, CDR2 SMNVEV (reference sequence). The V and J ends lost 3 bases and 5 bases respectively, with 10 bases between them. The CDR3 contains 13 residues. CDR3 in amino acids: CASSFRGPTEAFF. The CDR3 region has the DNA TGTGCCAGCAGTTTCCGCGGGCCAACTGAAGCTTTCTTT.

This clonotype was counted a few times. This chain links TRBV9 with TRBJ2-1; D is uncertain. Germline V gene sequence: CDR1 SGDLS, CDR2 YYNGEE. V dropped 0 bases and J dropped 8 bases, with 9 bases sitting between them. CDR3 length: 13 amino acids. The CDR3 protein is CASSVVPSYEQFF. DNA of the CDR3: TGTGCCAGCAGCGTAGTCCCCAGTTATGAGCAGTTCTTC.

DNA of the CDR3: TGTGCCAGCAACCACAGGACTAGCGGGAACTCCTACAATGAGCAGTTCTTC. Amino acid sequence: CASNHRTSGNSYNEQFF. The chain joins TRBV7-8 to TRBJ2-1; 12 nucleotides line up with TRBD2. V was clipped by 7 bases and J by 0 bases; unmatched bases: 7. The CDR3 loop spans 17 amino acids. Germline assignment: CDR1 SGHVS and CDR2 FQNEAQ.

This clonotype was detected only a few times. The rearrangement joins TRBV9 to TRBJ2-4; TRBD1 matches at 7 bases. V shed 3 bases and J 0 bases; nucleotides not matched to a gene: 6. This CDR3 is 16 amino acids long. Looked up from germline, CDR1 is SGDLS and CDR2 is YYNGEE. The CDR3 loop reads CASSEGTVQAKNIQYF. For the CDR3, the DNA is TGTGCCAGCAGCGAAGGGACAGTCCAAGCCAAAAACATTCAGTACTTC.

J is TRBJ2-2 and V is TRBV5-1; the D is unclear. The CDR3 covers 16 residues. V dropped 6 bases and J dropped 4 bases, with 19 bases sitting between them. Germline V lookup: CDR1 SGHRS, CDR2 YFSETQ. The CDR3 region is CASIPSVELGTGELFF. As DNA, the CDR3 is TGCGCCAGCATCCCCAGCGTGGAGCTGGGCACCGGGGAGCTGTTTTTT.

CDR3 nucleotides: TGTGCCAGCAGCTTAAGGACTAGCGGGATAGATGAGCAGTTCTTC. Amino acids: CASSLRTSGIDEQFF. The chain uses TRBV7-2 and TRBJ2-1, with TRBD2 matching 12 bases. The CDR3 spans 15 residues. The V gene end was trimmed by 2 bases and the J gene end by 8 bases; junction bases not matched to a gene: 4. Germline V gene data show CDR1 as SGHTA and CDR2 as FQGNSA. Looking up the rest from reference TRBV7-2 and TRBJ2-1 gives the full variable domain: GAGVSQSPSNKVTEKGKDVELRCDPISGHTALYWYRQSLGQGLEFLIYFQGNSAPDKSGLPSDRFSAERTGGSVSTLTIQRTQQEDSAVYLCASSLRTSGIDEQFFGPGTRLTVL.

This clonotype occurred a few times. This chain joins TRBV15 and TRBJ2-1; 10 nucleotides match TRBD2. This CDR3 is 19 amino acids long. With 3 bases clipped from V and 2 bases from J, the junction kept 13 bases outside the gene matches. CDR1 and CDR2 (germline): LNHNV, YYDKDF (reference sequence). CDR3: CATSRHGLADYPTYNEQFF. The CDR3 nucleotides read TGTGCCACCAGCAGGCACGGACTAGCGGACTACCCTACCTACAATGAGCAGTTCTTC.